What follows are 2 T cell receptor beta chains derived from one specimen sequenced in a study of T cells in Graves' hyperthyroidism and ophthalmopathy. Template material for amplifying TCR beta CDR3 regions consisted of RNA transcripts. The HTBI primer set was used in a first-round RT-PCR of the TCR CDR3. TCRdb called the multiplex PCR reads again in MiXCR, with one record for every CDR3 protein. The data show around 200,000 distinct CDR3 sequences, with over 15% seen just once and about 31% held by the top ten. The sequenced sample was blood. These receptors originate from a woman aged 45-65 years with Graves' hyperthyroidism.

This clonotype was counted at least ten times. CDR3 sequence reads: CASSLNSFEGETQYF. CDR3 nucleotide sequence: TGTGCCAGCAGTTTGAACTCCTTCGAGGGAGAGACCCAGTACTTC. The rearrangement links TRBV28 to TRBJ2-5; perhaps TRBD2 as D (5 bases). V was shortened by 3 bases and J by 4 bases, with 15 bases between the two germline ends. The CDR3 totals 15 residues. Germline lookup yields CDR1 MDHEN and CDR2 SYDVKM.

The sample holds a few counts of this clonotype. DNA of the CDR3: TGCAGTGCCTCCGGGGCCTACTTGGGAAAAAAACCTTCCGAGCAGTACTTC. This sequence encodes CSASGAYLGKKPSEQYF. The chain uses TRBV20-1 and TRBJ2-7; D may correspond to TRBD1 or TRBD2 (5 bases each). Trimming cost V 6 bases and J 6 bases, with 30 bases left between them. Germline assignment: CDR1 DFQATT and CDR2 SNEGSKA (reference sequence). This CDR3 spans 17 amino acids.